The rows below give T cell receptor beta chains drawn from one sample of a study of lymphopenia after photon versus proton radiotherapy. This table comes from immunoSEQ multiplex PCR, and its TCRdb copy is limited to in-frame clones, with some not included. The sample contains about 83,000 clones, around 83% of which appear only once. The specimen was peripheral blood, collected from a patient treated with proton-based radiotherapy. The receptors originated from a man in his 60s with pancreatic cancer. Both conserved end residues are part of each CDR3. D genes are given only for firm matches. Only some rows state a clone size, as once, few, many or a class for expanded clones.

V gene: TRBV11-2
J gene: TRBJ2-3
CDR3 length: 16
clone size: NA
D gene: NA
CDR3 DNA: TGTGCCAGCAGCTTAGTAGGGGGAGGGACCACAGATACGCAGTATTTT
CDR3 protein: CASSLVGGGTTDTQYF

V gene: TRBV28
J gene: TRBJ2-6
CDR3 length: 14
clone size: NA
D gene: NA
CDR3 DNA: TGTGCCAGCAGTCGCCGTTCTGGGGCCAACGTCCTGACTTTC
CDR3 protein: CASSRRSGANVLTF

V gene: TRBV6-5
J gene: TRBJ1-1
CDR3 length: 16
clone size: NA
D gene: NA
CDR3 DNA: TGTGCCAGCAGTTACACCTCTCAGACTAGCGCCAGCCAAGCTTTCTTT
CDR3 protein: CASSYTSQTSASQAFF

V gene: TRBV28
J gene: TRBJ2-7
CDR3 length: 14
clone size: NA
D gene: TRBD2
CDR3 DNA: TGTGCCAGCACCGGCGGGGAGGGTACCTACGAGCAGTACTTC
CDR3 protein: CASTGGEGTYEQYF

V gene: TRBV7-7
J gene: TRBJ2-5
CDR3 length: 15
clone size: NA
D gene: TRBD2
CDR3 DNA: TGTGCTAGCAGCTTAGAAGGAGGGCGGGGGGAGACCCAGTACTTC
CDR3 protein: CASSLEGGRGETQYF

V gene: TRBV19
J gene: TRBJ1-5
CDR3 length: 13
clone size: NA
D gene: NA
CDR3 DNA: TGTGCCAGTAGTGACCGGGTTGGACAGCCCCAGCATTTT
CDR3 protein: CASSDRVGQPQHF

V gene: TRBV19
J gene: TRBJ2-7
CDR3 length: 15
clone size: NA
D gene: TRBD2
CDR3 DNA: TGTGCCAGTAGCCCCTTAGCGGGAGTCAGGTACGAGCAGTACTTC
CDR3 protein: CASSPLAGVRYEQYF

V gene: TRBV5-4
J gene: TRBJ2-3
CDR3 length: 16
clone size: NA
D gene: TRBD2
CDR3 DNA: TGTGCCAGCACGACCTATAGCGGGAGCGGCACAGATACGCAGTATTTT
CDR3 protein: CASTTYSGSGTDTQYF

V gene: TRBV7-2
J gene: TRBJ2-7
CDR3 length: 18
clone size: NA
D gene: TRBD2
CDR3 DNA: TGTGCCAGCAGCTTAGAGGATTCGATCCGGGAGGGAGGTTACGAGCAGTACTTC
CDR3 protein: CASSLEDSIREGGYEQYF

V gene: TRBV9
J gene: TRBJ2-7
CDR3 length: 14
clone size: NA
D gene: NA
CDR3 DNA: TGTGCCAGCAGCTCCGGCAGGGTCCCCTACGAGCAGTACTTC
CDR3 protein: CASSSGRVPYEQYF

V gene: TRBV28
J gene: TRBJ1-1
CDR3 length: 19
clone size: NA
D gene: TRBD1
CDR3 DNA: TGTGCCAGCAGTTTATGGGCCATTCAAAAGGACAGGGTAAGCACTGAAGCTTTCTTT
CDR3 protein: CASSLWAIQKDRVSTEAFF

V gene: TRBV7-9
J gene: TRBJ2-1
CDR3 length: 12
clone size: NA
D gene: NA
CDR3 DNA: TGTGCCAGCAGCCCAATCGGCAATGAGCAGTTCTTC
CDR3 protein: CASSPIGNEQFF

V gene: TRBV9
J gene: TRBJ2-7
CDR3 length: 14
clone size: NA
D gene: NA
CDR3 DNA: TGTGCCAGCAGCCCCCCCGGCGCTCTCTACGAGCAGTACTTC
CDR3 protein: CASSPPGALYEQYF

V gene: TRBV5-1
J gene: TRBJ2-1
CDR3 length: 12
clone size: NA
D gene: NA
CDR3 DNA: TGCGCCAGCAGCCCCCCCCTTGCAGAGCAGTTCTTC
CDR3 protein: CASSPPLAEQFF

V gene: TRBV7-6
J gene: TRBJ1-5
CDR3 length: 17
clone size: once
D gene: NA
CDR3 DNA: TGTGCCAGCAGCCCACAAGGGGGGGTCTCGCCAGACCAGCCCCAGCATTTT
CDR3 protein: CASSPQGGVSPDQPQHF

V gene: TRBV7-2
J gene: TRBJ1-6
CDR3 length: 16
clone size: NA
D gene: NA
CDR3 DNA: TGTGCCAGCAGCTCACGTAGGGGGGGCTATAATTCACCCCTCCACTTT
CDR3 protein: CASSSRRGGYNSPLHF

V gene: TRBV4-1
J gene: TRBJ2-3
CDR3 length: 15
clone size: NA
D gene: NA
CDR3 DNA: TGCGCCAGCAGCCAAGATGGGATCGGCACAGATACGCAGTATTTT
CDR3 protein: CASSQDGIGTDTQYF

V gene: TRBV6-5
J gene: TRBJ2-5
CDR3 length: 14
clone size: NA
D gene: NA
CDR3 DNA: TGTGCCAGCAGTTACCGGGGGATCCAAGAGACCCAGTACTTC
CDR3 protein: CASSYRGIQETQYF

V gene: TRBV5-1
J gene: TRBJ2-7
CDR3 length: 14
clone size: NA
D gene: TRBD1
CDR3 DNA: TGCGCCAGCAGCTTGGATGGGACAGTGTACGAGCAGTACTTC
CDR3 protein: CASSLDGTVYEQYF

V gene: TRBV10-2
J gene: TRBJ2-7
CDR3 length: 13
clone size: NA
D gene: NA
CDR3 DNA: TGCGCCAGCAGTGAGTCTGGCAGGGGCGAGCAGTACTTC
CDR3 protein: CASSESGRGEQYF

V gene: TRBV13
J gene: TRBJ2-1
CDR3 length: 16
clone size: NA
D gene: TRBD2
CDR3 DNA: TGTGCCAGCAGCTCACTGGGACTAGCGGGAGTCCATGAGCAGTTCTTC
CDR3 protein: CASSSLGLAGVHEQFF